A single sample is the source of the 14 T cell receptor beta chains below, sequenced in a study of Ad26.COV2.S vaccination and SARS-CoV-2 variants. Produced via immunoSEQ multiplex PCR; TCRdb's table is partial and in-frame only. In the table there are a few hundred thousand clones, 70% to 90% of which are singletons. Noted treatment: 15 to 20 received Ad26.COV2.S at low or high dose, single or two shots; several received placebo; per-sample allocation not given. The samples were gathered on day 63 after the first injection of vaccine or placebo. This specimen was peripheral blood, taken in a trial of Ad26.COV2.S vaccine versus placebo. All receptors come from a person aged 18-65 years who received the Ad26.COV2.S COVID-19 vaccine or a placebo.

This clone was seen once. The V and J genes are TRBV2 and TRBJ1-2, with D possibly being TRBD1 (5 bases). The CDR3 is 14 amino acids. Germline CDR1 is SNHLY and CDR2 is FYNNEI. V was pared by 9 bases and J by 4 bases, with 18 bases between. DNA of the CDR3: TGTGCCAGTATCAGGACGGGGGGAATCTATGGCTACACCTTC. Protein sequence: CASIRTGGIYGYTF. The full variable domain, its missing parts supplied by reference TRBV2 and TRBJ1-2, is EPEVTQTPSHQVTQMGQEVILRCVPISNHLYFYWYRQILGQKVEFLVSFYNNEISEKSEIFDDQFSVERPDGSNFTLKIRSTKLEDSAMYFCASIRTGGIYGYTFGSGTRLTVV.

On this clone: Other DNA sequences within the sample encode an identical CDR3. The chain recombines TRBV3-1 (or the pseudogene TRBV3-2) with TRBJ1-3; D uncertain. In germline, CDR1 is LGHDT, CDR2 YNNKEL (reference sequence). With 1 base removed from V and 2 bases from J, the gap between germline ends came to 3 bases. The CDR3 is 13 residues long. This chain's CDR3 is CASSQVPGNTIYF. In nucleotides, the CDR3 is TGTGCCAGCAGCCAAGTCCCTGGAAACACCATATATTTT.

The V and J genes are TRBV5-1 and TRBJ2-1, with 7 bases that match TRBD2. CDR3 length: 14 amino acids. Germline CDR1 reads SGHRS; CDR2 reads YFSETQ. The ends lost 0 bases at V and 4 bases at J; junction bases unmatched: 1. The CDR3 reads CASSLGTRYNEQFF. The CDR3 DNA is TGCGCCAGCAGCTTGGGGACTAGATACAATGAGCAGTTCTTC.

This sequence joins TRBV6-2 or TRBV6-3 and TRBJ2-7, with D perhaps assigned TRBD1 or TRBD2 (5 bases each). With 5 bases removed from V and 5 bases from J, the gap between germline ends came to 22 bases. Germline CDR1 MNHEY, CDR2 SVGEGT. This CDR3 spans 16 amino acids. The CDR3 DNA sequence: TGTGCCAGCAGTCGCCGGGACCGTGTTTTAAGGGACGAGCAGTACTTC. This translates into CASSRRDRVLRDEQYF.

The chain uses TRBV19 and TRBJ1-2; perhaps TRBD1 as D (6 bases). Trimming left V 4 bases short and J 4 bases short, with 16 bases between. Germline values: CDR1 LNHDA, CDR2 SQIVND (reference sequence). CDR3 size: 15 residues. In DNA, the CDR3 is TGTGCCAGTAGTACCGGGGGGGCCACCTTCTATGGCTACACCTTC. Amino acids: CASSTGGATFYGYTF.

This chain links TRBV21-1 with TRBJ1-4; the table's D call, TRBD1, was not checked against the DNA. TRBV21-1 is a recognized pseudogene. The CDR3 has 18 residues. The CDR3 protein is CASSTRPRQGGTNEKLFF. CDR3 DNA sequence: TGTGCCAGCAGCACCCGCCCGAGACAGGGGGGAACTAATGAAAAACTGTTTTTT.

The chain couples TRBV5-3 to TRBJ1-1, with 7 bases aligning to TRBD1. TRBV5-3 is designated an ORF whose function remains uncertain. The CDR3 sequence is 14 residues long. Unmatched junction bases numbered 10, after V lost 8 bases and J lost 3 bases. Here the CDR3 reads CASLDRRKDTEAFF. The CDR3 DNA is TGTGCCAGCCTGGACAGGAGAAAAGACACTGAAGCTTTCTTT.

V gene TRBV19 combines with J gene TRBJ1-5; D remains ambiguous. The germline gives CDR1 LNHDA, CDR2 SQIVND (reference sequence). V dropped 6 bases and J dropped 0 bases, with 12 bases sitting between them. CDR3 size: 15 residues. This CDR3 reads CASRDLVYSNQPQHF. The CDR3 DNA reads TGTGCCAGTAGGGACCTCGTATATAGCAATCAGCCCCAGCATTTT. Full variable domain (remainder filled in from reference TRBV19 and TRBJ1-5): DGGITQSPKYLFRKEGQNVTLSCEQNLNHDAMYWYRQDPGQGLRLIYYSQIVNDFQKGDIAEGYSVSREKKESFPLTVTSAQKNPTAFYLCASRDLVYSNQPQHFGDGTRLSIL.

This clone showed up just a few times. V usage is TRBV2 and J usage is TRBJ1-5; D perhaps matches TRBD1 (6 bases). Trimming shortened V by 5 bases and J by 5 bases, and 10 bases separated the two germline ends. The CDR3 runs 13 residues. Per the germline V gene, CDR1 is SNHLY and CDR2 is FYNNEI. The CDR3 here is CASSKGVHQPQHF. CDR3 sequence (DNA): TGTGCCAGCAGTAAGGGGGTCCATCAGCCCCAGCATTTT.

CDR3 in DNA: TGTGCCAGCAGTGCACAGGGAAGCTACGAGCAGTACTTC. Translating gives CASSAQGSYEQYF. The chain joins TRBV27 to TRBJ2-7, with D perhaps matching TRBD1 (6 bases). V lost 5 bases to trimming and J lost 3 bases, with 11 bases between them. Germline V lookup: CDR1 MNHEY, CDR2 SMNVEV (reference sequence). The CDR3 is made up of 13 amino acids.

This chain connects TRBV30 to TRBJ1-1; D is possibly TRBD1 (6 bases). Trimming shortened V by 2 bases and J by 5 bases, and 12 bases separated the two germline ends. CDR3 length: 13 amino acids. Germline V gene lookup returns CDR1 GTSNPN and CDR2 SVGIG (reference sequence). CDR3 nucleotide sequence: TGTGCCTGGAGTACGACAGGACGTACTGAAGCTTTCTTT. Encoded protein: CAWSTTGRTEAFF.

The genes are TRBV28 and TRBJ1-1, with D possibly TRBD1 on 5 matching bases. Between the trimmed V and J ends, which lost 8 bases and 0 bases, there was a span of 16 bases. CDR3 size: 15 residues. CDR1 is MDHEN and CDR2 is SYDVKM in the germline V gene. The CDR3 DNA reads TGTGCCAGCTTGGCAGGGAATGTTATGAACACTGAAGCTTTCTTT. This codes for CASLAGNVMNTEAFF.

The V and J genes are TRBV6-7 and TRBJ1-5; D perhaps matches TRBD1 (6 bases). TRBV6-7 counts as an open reading frame of uncertain function. Trimming pared 11 bases from V and 0 bases from J, leaving 20 bases between. This CDR3 is built from 16 residues. CDR3 coding DNA: TGTGCCCCGTGTCGGCAGGGGCCTTATAGCAATCAGCCCCAGCATTTT. Protein product: CAPCRQGPYSNQPQHF.

The genes are TRBV4-2 and TRBJ1-3; no firm D call. Trimming shortened V by 1 base and J by 0 bases, and 10 bases separated the two germline ends. Germline V lookup: CDR1 LGHNA, CDR2 YNFKEQ. This CDR3 contains 16 residues. This CDR3 is CASSQASSFSGNTIYF. The CDR3 DNA follows: TGTGCCAGCAGCCAAGCCTCATCCTTCTCTGGAAACACCATATATTTT.